The 8 T cell receptor beta chains reported below all come from one sample, sequenced in a study of blood T cell repertoires in COVID-19. Profiling relied on immunoSEQ multiplex PCR, and the TCRdb table lists in-frame clones only, not all of them. Of under 250,000 clones in the sample, about 87% were seen once. The sequenced sample consisted of peripheral blood. The receptors come from a man aged 25 to 45 with COVID-19, enrolled during active disease.

The V gene is TRBV2, the J gene TRBJ1-2, with D possibly TRBD1 on 6 matching bases. The CDR3 contains 14 residues. The V and J ends lost 5 bases and 1 base respectively, with 11 bases between them. The V gene's germline CDR1 is SNHLY and CDR2 FYNNEI. The CDR3 region has the DNA TGTGCCAGCAGTCAGGGACAAAATAACTATGGCTACACCTTC. This gives the protein CASSQGQNNYGYTF.

The chain combines TRBV6-5 with TRBJ1-1; D remains unclear. The germline V and J ends were trimmed by 0 bases and 7 bases, with 15 bases remaining between them. CDR1 and CDR2 from the germline V gene are MNHEY and SVGAGI. The CDR3 is made up of 15 amino acids. The CDR3 here is CASSYSPGFLGEAFF. The DNA of the CDR3 is TGTGCCAGCAGTTACTCACCGGGTTTCTTAGGTGAAGCTTTCTTT.

The rearrangement uses TRBV10-3 and TRBJ1-6, with D possibly TRBD1 on 5 matching bases. V was trimmed by 1 base and J by 8 bases, leaving 12 bases between them. The germline V gene has CDR1 ENHRY and CDR2 SYGVKD. The CDR3 runs to 15 residues. In nucleotides, the CDR3 is TGTGCCATCAGTGAGTATAGGGGTAGGGATTCACCCCTCCACTTT. It translates to CAISEYRGRDSPLHF.

V gene TRBV4-3 combines with J gene TRBJ2-5; D possibly corresponds to TRBD1 (6 bases). The CDR3 is 15 residues long. Looked up from germline, CDR1 is LGHNA and CDR2 is YSLEER. Trimming took off 0 bases at V and 5 bases at J, with 13 bases between the two ends. For the CDR3, the DNA is TGCGCCAGCAGCCAAGAAGGGGGTAATGGGGAGACCCAGTACTTC. It translates to CASSQEGGNGETQYF.

The gene calls are TRBV6-2 or TRBV6-3 and TRBJ2-3; a weak D match, TRBD2 (5 bases). V was cut by 0 bases and J by 2 bases, with 15 bases left in between. The length of the CDR3 is 17 residues. CDR1 and CDR2 (germline): MNHEY, SVGEGT. The CDR3 reads CASSYSQWELTTDTQYF. In DNA form, the CDR3 reads TGTGCCAGCAGTTACTCCCAGTGGGAGTTGACCACAGATACGCAGTATTTT.

This sequence joins TRBV18 and TRBJ2-7; 7 bases map to TRBD2. The CDR3 loop spans 15 amino acids. The germline V gene has CDR1 KGHSH and CDR2 LQKENI. The V gene end was trimmed by 0 bases and the J gene end by 5 bases; junction bases not matched to a gene: 7. CDR3 residues: CASSPPGGRADEQYF. In DNA, the CDR3 is TGTGCCAGCTCACCACCCGGAGGGAGGGCCGACGAGCAGTACTTC. Full variable domain (rest looked up from reference TRBV18 and TRBJ2-7): NAGVMQNPRHLVRRRGQEARLRCSPMKGHSHVYWYRQLPEEGLKFMVYLQKENIIDESGMPKERFSAEFPKEGPSILRIQQVVRGDSAAYFCASSPPGGRADEQYFGPGTRLTVT.

The rearrangement uses TRBV6-5 and TRBJ1-5; 7 nucleotides match TRBD1. The CDR3 sequence is 14 residues long. Trimming cost V 6 bases and J 4 bases; bases outside gene matches: 6. CDR1 is MNHEY and CDR2 is SVGAGI in the germline V gene. CDR3 sequence: CASRHGTVNQPQHF. Written as DNA, the CDR3 is TGTGCCAGCAGGCATGGGACAGTAAATCAGCCCCAGCATTTT.

This clone showed up just once. The rearrangement uses TRBV28 and TRBJ1-4; possibly TRBD1 for D (5 bases). The V gene's germline CDR1 is MDHEN and CDR2 SYDVKM. The CDR3 consists of 14 residues. V lost 5 bases and J 2 bases, leaving 9 bases between the germline ends. CDR3 residues: CASSHGGTNEKLFF. CDR3 nucleotides: TGTGCCAGCAGTCACGGGGGTACTAATGAAAAACTGTTTTTT.